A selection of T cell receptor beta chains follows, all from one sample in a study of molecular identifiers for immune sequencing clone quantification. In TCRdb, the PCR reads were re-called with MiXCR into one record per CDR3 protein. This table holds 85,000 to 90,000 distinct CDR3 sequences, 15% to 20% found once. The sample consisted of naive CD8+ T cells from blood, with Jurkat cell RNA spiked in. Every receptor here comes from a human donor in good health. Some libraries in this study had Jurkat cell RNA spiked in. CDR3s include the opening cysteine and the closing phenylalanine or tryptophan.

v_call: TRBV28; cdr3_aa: CASSSRLGGELFF
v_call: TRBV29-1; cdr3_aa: CSVDFGQGLSYNEQFF
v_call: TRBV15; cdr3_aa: CATSRDEEPGELFF
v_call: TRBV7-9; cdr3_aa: CASSPGGTYTDTQYF
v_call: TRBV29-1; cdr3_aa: CSVDGTSGASSYNEQFF
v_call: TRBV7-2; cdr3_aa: CASSSISSGGSDTQYF
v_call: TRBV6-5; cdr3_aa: CASQSGGKLFF
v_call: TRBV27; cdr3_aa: CASSFDMLTEAFF
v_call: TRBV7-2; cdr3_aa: CASSLQSYNEQFF
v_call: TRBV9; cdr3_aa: CASSVNLAGDETQYF
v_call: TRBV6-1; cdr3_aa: CASSEYSGLNQPQHF
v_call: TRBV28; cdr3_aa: CASGLQRAYEQYF
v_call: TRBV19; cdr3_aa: CASSTENEKLFF
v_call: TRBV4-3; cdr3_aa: CASSQEIEGYEQYF
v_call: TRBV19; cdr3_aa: CASSPPGLDIQYF
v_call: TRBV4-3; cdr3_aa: CASSPDTSNQPQHF
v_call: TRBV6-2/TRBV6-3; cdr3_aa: CASSYSRGQGARTEAFF
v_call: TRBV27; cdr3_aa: CASSPIHPGGTDTQYF
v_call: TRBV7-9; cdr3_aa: CASSSNRDRGRDMNTEAFF
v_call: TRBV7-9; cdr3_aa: CASSKTVGEAFF
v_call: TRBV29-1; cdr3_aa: CSVEFGGDYEQYF
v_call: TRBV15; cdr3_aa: CATSRGWGTGELFF
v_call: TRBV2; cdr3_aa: CASSEVEVNYGYTF
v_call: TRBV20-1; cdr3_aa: CSARDRREGPSTDTQYF
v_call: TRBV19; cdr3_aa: CASTPAMGKLFF
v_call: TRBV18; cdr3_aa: CASSAQGTEAFF
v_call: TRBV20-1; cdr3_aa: CSASGGLDKGVTDTQYF
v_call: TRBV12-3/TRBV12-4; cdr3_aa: CASRGRLRDEQFF
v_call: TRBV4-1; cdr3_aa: CASSQDSTGAATHYGYTF
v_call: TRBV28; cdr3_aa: CASSFFAVDSDTQYF
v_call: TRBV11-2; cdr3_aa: CASSLGTSYNEQFF
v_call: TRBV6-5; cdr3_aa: CASNRPGQEQYF
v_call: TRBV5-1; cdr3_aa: CASSLEAAYGYTF
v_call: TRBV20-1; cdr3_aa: CSARVQGSGNTIYF
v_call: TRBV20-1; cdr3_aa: CSARAGPQHF
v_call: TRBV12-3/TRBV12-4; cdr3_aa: CASSVGQGTQPQHF
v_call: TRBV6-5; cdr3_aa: CASSDLAGWTGELFF
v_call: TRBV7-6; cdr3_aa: CASSLASEYEQYF
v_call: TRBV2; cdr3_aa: CASFGYEQYF
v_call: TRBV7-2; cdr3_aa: CASSPGRGLGTEAFF
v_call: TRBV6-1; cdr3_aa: CASNEGLISYNEQFF
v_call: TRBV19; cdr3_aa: CASSIGAPHNEQFF
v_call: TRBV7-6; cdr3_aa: CASSLEGGEHTEAFF
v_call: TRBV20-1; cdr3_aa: CSARDIPRQGSFEQYF
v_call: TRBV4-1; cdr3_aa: CASSLGTSGGPYDEQFF
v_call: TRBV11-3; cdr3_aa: CASSLEGGQSEQFF
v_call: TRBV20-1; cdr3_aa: CSASRGGAYTDTQYF
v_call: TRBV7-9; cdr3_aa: CASSPFNYGYTF
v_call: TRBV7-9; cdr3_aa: CASSSGQGGNNEQFF
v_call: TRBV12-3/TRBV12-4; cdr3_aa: CASSLGAGNTEAFF
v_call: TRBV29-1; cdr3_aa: CSVNDLGGLSGYTF
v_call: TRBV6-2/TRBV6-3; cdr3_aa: CASRYSYEQYF
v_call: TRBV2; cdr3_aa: CASSGTLNTEAFF